The 28 T cell receptor beta chains below were found in one sample sequenced in a study of OX40 agonist ivuxolimab in advanced cancers. Sequenced by immunoSEQ multiplex PCR; TCRdb stores in-frame clones only, minus some. This table holds about 70,000 clones, about nine tenths found once. This specimen was CD4+ or CD8+ T cells sorted from blood, taken in a trial of the OX40 agonist ivuxolimab. The receptors originated from an adult with an advanced solid tumor such as melanoma, head and neck, liver or kidney cancer.

The chain links TRBV2 to TRBJ1-6; D uncertain. V lost 8 bases to trimming and J lost 15 bases, with 14 bases between them. Germline-derived CDR1 and CDR2 are SNHLY and FYNNEI. CDR3 size: 11 residues. The CDR3 protein is CASLRGRDLHF. CDR3 bases: TGTGCCAGCCTTCGCGGTAGAGACCTCCACTTT.

The chain recombines TRBV7-3 with TRBJ2-3; D is perhaps TRBD1 or TRBD2 (5 bases each). The CDR3 has 15 residues. Trimming took 3 bases from V and 2 from J, leaving 12 bases between them. Germline CDR1 and CDR2: SGHTA and FQGTGA. The CDR3 here is CASSLGDRNTDTQYF. The CDR3, as DNA: TGTGCCAGCAGCTTGGGGGACCGTAACACAGATACGCAGTATTTT.

The chain is built from TRBV5-1 and TRBJ2-3, with D possibly being TRBD1 (5 bases). Germline-derived CDR1 and CDR2 are SGHRS and YFSETQ. CDR3 size: 16 residues. The V end was cut by 4 bases, the J end by 4 bases, with 19 bases between. CDR3 in DNA: TGCGCCAGCAGCGCTGGTGGTGGCAGGGTGCCAGATACGCAGTATTTT. It specifies CASSAGGGRVPDTQYF.

This rearrangement joins TRBV6-1 to TRBJ2-7; TRBD1 aligns across 7 bases. CDR3 length equals 14 residues. Per germline, CDR1 MNHNS and CDR2 SASEGT. Trimming at V came to 5 bases and at J to 0 bases, leaving 4 bases not matched to a gene. CDR3 region: CASSRGDSSYEQYF. The CDR3 DNA reads as TGTGCCAGCAGTCGAGGGGACAGCTCCTACGAGCAGTACTTC.

In DNA, the CDR3 is TGTGCCAGCAGCGTAGCAGACAGGTTGGAAGGCTACACCTTC. It translates to CASSVADRLEGYTF. The chain recombines TRBV9 with TRBJ1-2; tentatively, D is TRBD1 (6 bases). V was cut by 0 bases and J by 8 bases, with 14 bases left in between. Germline lookup yields CDR1 SGDLS and CDR2 YYNGEE. This CDR3 has 14 residues.

This clone was recorded once. The V and J genes are TRBV6-1 and TRBJ2-1; 7 nucleotides agree with TRBD2. J gave up 6 bases and V 6 bases, and 11 bases lay outside the gene matches. The CDR3 is made up of 15 amino acids. Germline assignment: CDR1 MNHNS and CDR2 SASEGT. The CDR3 coding sequence is TGTGCCAGCAGGGGTCGGGAGCGGGGAACCAATGAGCAGTTCTTC. Translating gives CASRGRERGTNEQFF.

The chain is built from TRBV5-6 and TRBJ1-6; D gene unclear. This CDR3 has 16 residues. V dropped 0 bases and J dropped 0 bases, with 7 bases sitting between them. Per germline, CDR1 SGHDT and CDR2 YYEEEE. CDR3 sequence: CASSLDGSSYNSPLHF. CDR3 in DNA: TGTGCCAGCAGCTTGGATGGGAGCTCCTATAATTCACCCCTCCACTTT.

The chain links TRBV28 to TRBJ2-5; no definite D call. CDR1 and CDR2 from the germline V gene are MDHEN and SYDVKM. Trimming stripped 6 bases from V and 5 bases from J, with 13 bases between. The CDR3 runs to 13 residues. DNA of the CDR3: TGTGCCAGCAGCCCCCCGGGCGAGGAGACCCAGTACTTC. Amino acids: CASSPPGEETQYF. The variable domain in full, with the rest retrieved from reference TRBV28 and TRBJ2-5, is DVKVTQSSRYLVKRTGEKVFLECVQDMDHENMFWYRQDPGLGLRLIYFSYDVKMKEKGDIPEGYSVSREKKERFSLILESASTNQTSMYLCASSPPGEETQYFGPGTRLLVL.

The chain is built from TRBV18 and TRBJ1-1; 7 nucleotides match TRBD1. Losses at the gene ends were 4 bases for V and 8 bases for J; bases not matched to a gene: 7. CDR3 length equals 13 residues. Germline CDR1 and CDR2: KGHSH and LQKENI. CDR3 DNA: TGTGCCAGCTCACAGAACACAGGGGCCGAAGCTTTCTTT. Translating gives CASSQNTGAEAFF.

The chain combines TRBV6-1 with TRBJ2-6, with TRBD1 as a possible D gene (6 bases). Trimming removed 6 bases from V and 0 bases from J, with 15 bases in between. Germline values: CDR1 MNHNS, CDR2 SASEGT. This CDR3 has 17 amino acids. The CDR3 DNA is TGTGCCAGCAGGGAACAGGGATTTAGCTCTGGGGCCAACGTCCTGACTTTC. Protein sequence: CASREQGFSSGANVLTF.

V usage is TRBV11-2 and J usage is TRBJ1-1; 8 bases agree with TRBD1. The CDR3 sequence is 14 residues long. Germline lookup yields CDR1 SGHAT and CDR2 FQNNGV. V lost 5 bases, J lost 3 bases, and 5 bases stayed unmatched. CDR3 residues: CASSIGQGDTEAFF. CDR3 coding DNA: TGTGCCAGCAGCATAGGACAGGGCGACACTGAAGCTTTCTTT.

The chain recombines TRBV6-1 with TRBJ2-1; no firm D call. CDR1 and CDR2 (germline): MNHNS, SASEGT. V was pared by 7 bases and J by 7 bases, with 14 bases between. This CDR3 comprises 13 residues. The CDR3 DNA reads as TGTGCCAGCACTCCGTTCCTGGGGAATGAGCAGTTCTTC. Encoded protein: CASTPFLGNEQFF.

The chain is built from TRBV6-6 and TRBJ1-2, with 9 nucleotides matching TRBD1. Germline values: CDR1 MNHNY, CDR2 SVGAGI (reference sequence). V trimming: 8 bases; J trimming: 7 bases; junction bases outside the gene matches: 5. The CDR3 has 12 amino acids. CDR3 protein: CASVGQGSGYTF. The CDR3 DNA reads TGTGCCAGCGTCGGACAGGGGTCTGGCTACACCTTC.

V usage is TRBV7-2 and J usage is TRBJ1-2, with D unresolved. The V end was cut by 0 bases, the J end by 7 bases, with 9 bases between. Germline V gene lookup returns CDR1 SGHTA and CDR2 FQGNSA. CDR3 length: 13 amino acids. The CDR3 DNA sequence: TGTGCCAGCAGCTTAGCCCAGGAAGGTGGCTACACCTTC. Translation: CASSLAQEGGYTF.

The V gene is TRBV10-3, the J gene TRBJ2-1, with D perhaps matching TRBD1 (6 bases). Trimming stripped 4 bases from V and 9 bases from J, with 13 bases between. The CDR3 totals 13 residues. From germline, CDR1 is ENHRY and CDR2 SYGVKD. The CDR3 here is CAISGRGYGEQFF. The CDR3 region has the DNA TGTGCCATCAGTGGCAGGGGTTACGGTGAGCAGTTCTTC.

The J gene is TRBJ1-2, the V gene TRBV14, with D tentatively TRBD1 (5 bases). V lost 3 bases to trimming and J lost 5 bases, with 7 bases between them. Germline CDR1 and CDR2: SGHDN and FVKESK. The CDR3 consists of 12 residues. Written as DNA, the CDR3 is TGTGCCAGCAGCCAGGGGGGTTATGGCTACACCTTC. It translates to CASSQGGYGYTF.

The chain has TRBV11-2 and TRBJ2-2; the D is unclear. The length of the CDR3 is 13 residues. V lost 0 bases and J 7 bases, leaving 6 bases between the germline ends. Germline V gene data show CDR1 as SGHAT and CDR2 as FQNNGV. The CDR3 nucleotides are TGTGCCAGCAGCTTAGATAGGAGCGGGGAGCTGTTTTTT. Its translation: CASSLDRSGELFF.

With respect to this clone: A junction end diverges from the germline sequence, so it may reflect a read error. This chain links TRBV6-1 with TRBJ2-7; 8 bases align to TRBD1. Germline V gene lookup returns CDR1 MNHNS and CDR2 SASEGT. The CDR3 runs to 15 residues. CDR3 protein: CASSEATGATYEQYF. In DNA form, the CDR3 reads TGTGCCAGCAGCGAAGCGACAGGGGCCACCTACGAGCAGTACTTC.

The chain combines TRBV5-1 with TRBJ1-3; D may be TRBD1 (6 bases). The CDR3 has 18 amino acids. Germline V CDR1 and CDR2: SGHRS, YFSETQ. Deletions cut 2 bases from V and 4 bases from J, with 22 bases between. CDR3 DNA sequence: TGCGCCAGCAGCTTAATTGGGCAGGGGACCTCGTCGGGAAACACCATATATTTT. Translation gives CASSLIGQGTSSGNTIYF.

This rearrangement joins TRBV5-1 to TRBJ2-1; D is undetermined. V lost 10 bases and J 6 bases, leaving 8 bases between the germline ends. The CDR3 consists of 10 residues. Germline-derived CDR1 and CDR2 are SGHRS and YFSETQ. This CDR3 reads CARCCNEQFF. For the CDR3, the DNA is TGCGCCCGTTGCTGCAATGAGCAGTTCTTC.

The chain recombines TRBV28 with TRBJ1-1; D not certain. V was shortened by 7 bases and J by 0 bases, with 12 bases between the two germline ends. This CDR3 has 14 residues. CDR1 and CDR2 (germline): MDHEN, SYDVKM. CDR3 DNA sequence: TGTGCCAGCACCCCGGGATCTATGAACACTGAAGCTTTCTTT. Translated, it gives CASTPGSMNTEAFF.

The chain links TRBV11-2 to TRBJ2-2; D is perhaps TRBD1 (6 bases). Trimming pared 3 bases from V and 8 bases from J, leaving 10 bases between. CDR1 and CDR2 (germline): SGHAT, FQNNGV. The CDR3 contains 13 residues. CDR3 nucleotides: TGTGCCAGCAGCTTTACAGGGACAGGGGAGCTGTTTTTT. Its protein product is CASSFTGTGELFF.

The chain employs TRBV5-6 and TRBJ2-7; D is unresolved. V was cut by 3 bases and J by 6 bases, with 13 bases left in between. The CDR3 length is 13 residues. Germline values: CDR1 SGHDT, CDR2 YYEEEE. CDR3 loop: CASSWHPLGEQYF. The CDR3 DNA sequence: TGTGCCAGCAGCTGGCACCCTCTGGGCGAGCAGTACTTC.

The rearrangement links TRBV5-6 to TRBJ2-1; D ambiguous. The V and J ends lost 0 bases and 8 bases respectively, with 12 bases between them. Germline CDR1 and CDR2: SGHDT and YYEEEE. This CDR3 contains 14 residues. CDR3 DNA: TGTGCCAGCAGCTTGGGGCAGGTCCGGGATGAGCAGTTCTTC. Translation: CASSLGQVRDEQFF. Filled out from reference TRBV5-6 and TRBJ2-1, the complete variable domain reads DAGVTQSPTHLIKTRGQQVTLRCSPKSGHDTVSWYQQALGQGPQFIFQYYEEEERQRGNFPDRFSGHQFPNYSSELNVNALLLGDSALYLCASSLGQVRDEQFFGPGTRLTVL.

This clone has only one observation. The DNA for the CDR3 is TGTGCCAGTAGTATCCGTTCGGGGGACACTGAAGCTTTCTTT. This codes for CASSIRSGDTEAFF. The V call is TRBV19, the J call TRBJ1-1, with D perhaps TRBD1 (5 bases). The CDR3 has 14 amino acids. Trimming shortened V by 3 bases and J by 3 bases, and 11 bases separated the two germline ends. The germline gives CDR1 LNHDA, CDR2 SQIVND (reference sequence).

V gene TRBV5-1 combines with J gene TRBJ1-1; maybe TRBD1 (5 bases). Germline CDR1 is SGHRS and CDR2 is YFSETQ. Trimming cost V 0 bases and J 8 bases, with 14 bases left between them. This CDR3 is built from 14 residues. In DNA, the CDR3 is TGCGCCAGCAGCTTGGGGGGTTTGAGGGGCGAAGCTTTCTTT. Encoded protein: CASSLGGLRGEAFF.

The rearrangement uses TRBV5-6 and TRBJ1-2; perhaps TRBD1 as D (6 bases). The germline V gene encodes CDR1 SGHDT and CDR2 YYEEEE. V dropped 3 bases and J dropped 4 bases, with 16 bases sitting between them. This CDR3 has 15 amino acids. The chain's CDR3 is CASSSSTGTFYGYTF. In DNA, the CDR3 is TGTGCCAGCAGCTCCTCGACAGGAACCTTCTATGGCTACACCTTC.

The rearrangement uses TRBV19 and TRBJ1-2, with 8 bases aligning to TRBD1. Germline assignment: CDR1 LNHDA and CDR2 SQIVND (reference sequence). The CDR3 covers 14 residues. V lost 4 bases and J lost 4; bases outside the gene matches: 5. The CDR3 loop is CASSRTGTGYGYTF. The CDR3 nucleotides are TGTGCCAGTAGTAGGACGGGGACAGGCTATGGCTACACCTTC.